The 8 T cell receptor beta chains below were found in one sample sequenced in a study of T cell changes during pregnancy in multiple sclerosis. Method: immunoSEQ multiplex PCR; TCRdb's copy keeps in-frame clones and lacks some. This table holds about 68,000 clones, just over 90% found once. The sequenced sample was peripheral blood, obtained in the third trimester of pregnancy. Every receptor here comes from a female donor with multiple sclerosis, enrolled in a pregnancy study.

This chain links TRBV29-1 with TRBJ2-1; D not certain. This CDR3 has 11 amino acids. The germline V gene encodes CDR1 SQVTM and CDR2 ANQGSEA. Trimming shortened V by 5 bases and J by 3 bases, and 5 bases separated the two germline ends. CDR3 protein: CSVPVYNEQFF. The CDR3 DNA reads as TGCAGCGTTCCCGTCTACAATGAGCAGTTCTTC.

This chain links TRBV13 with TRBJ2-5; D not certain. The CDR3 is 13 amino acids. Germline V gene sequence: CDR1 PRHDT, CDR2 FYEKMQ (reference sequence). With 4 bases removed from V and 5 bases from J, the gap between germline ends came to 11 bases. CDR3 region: CASSSSYGETQYF. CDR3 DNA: TGTGCCAGCAGCTCCTCGTACGGGGAGACCCAGTACTTC.

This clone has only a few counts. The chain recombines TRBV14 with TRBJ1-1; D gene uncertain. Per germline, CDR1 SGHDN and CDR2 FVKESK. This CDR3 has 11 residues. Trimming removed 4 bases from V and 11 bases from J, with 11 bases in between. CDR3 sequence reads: CASSLSGAAFF. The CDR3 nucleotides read TGTGCCAGCAGCCTTTCGGGAGCGGCTTTCTTT.

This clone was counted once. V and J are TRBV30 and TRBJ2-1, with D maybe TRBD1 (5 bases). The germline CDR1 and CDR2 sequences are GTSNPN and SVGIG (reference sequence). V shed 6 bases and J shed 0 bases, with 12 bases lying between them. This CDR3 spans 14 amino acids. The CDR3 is CACGHESSYNEQFF. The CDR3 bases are TGTGCCTGCGGACACGAGAGCTCCTACAATGAGCAGTTCTTC. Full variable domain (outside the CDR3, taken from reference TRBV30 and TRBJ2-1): SQTIHQWPATLVQPVGSPLSLECTVEGTSNPNLYWYRQAAGRGLQLLFYSVGIGQISSEVPQNLSASRPQDRQFILSSKKLLLSDSGFYLCACGHESSYNEQFFGPGTRLTVL.

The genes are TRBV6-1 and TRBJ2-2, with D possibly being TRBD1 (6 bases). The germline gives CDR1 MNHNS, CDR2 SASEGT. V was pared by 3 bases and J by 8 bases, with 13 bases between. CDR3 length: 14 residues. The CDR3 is CASSDQGIVGELFF. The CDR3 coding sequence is TGTGCCAGCAGTGATCAGGGGATAGTGGGGGAGCTGTTTTTT.

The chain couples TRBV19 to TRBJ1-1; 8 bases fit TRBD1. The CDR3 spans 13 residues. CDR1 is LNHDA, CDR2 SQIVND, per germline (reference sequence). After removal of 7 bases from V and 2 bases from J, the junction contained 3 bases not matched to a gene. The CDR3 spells CASTGQGNTEAFF. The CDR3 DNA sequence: TGTGCCAGTACCGGACAGGGTAACACTGAAGCTTTCTTT.

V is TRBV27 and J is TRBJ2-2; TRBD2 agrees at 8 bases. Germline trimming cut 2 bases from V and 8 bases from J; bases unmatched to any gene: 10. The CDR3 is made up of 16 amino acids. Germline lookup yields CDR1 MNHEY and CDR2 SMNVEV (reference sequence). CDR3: CASSLVSGRLEGELFF. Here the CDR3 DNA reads TGTGCCAGCAGTTTAGTAAGCGGGAGATTGGAGGGGGAGCTGTTTTTT.

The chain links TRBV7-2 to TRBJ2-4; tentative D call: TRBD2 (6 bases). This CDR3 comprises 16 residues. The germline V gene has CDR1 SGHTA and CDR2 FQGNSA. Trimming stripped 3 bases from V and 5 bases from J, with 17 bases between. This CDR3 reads CASSFLGSGSENIQYF. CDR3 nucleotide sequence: TGTGCCAGCAGCTTTCTGGGCAGCGGGTCGGAAAACATTCAGTACTTC.